The 27 T cell receptor beta chains listed next were all sequenced from one sample in a study of control samples from healthy donors and cancer patients. The repertoire was sequenced with immunoSEQ multiplex PCR; TCRdb's copy has only in-frame clones and lacks some. The sample yields about 72,000 clones, 85% to 95% seen once. Sequenced material: blood. These receptor sequences come from a woman aged 60-70 years in good health.

The rearrangement joins TRBV2 to TRBJ1-3; D gene ambiguous. The CDR3 totals 12 residues. The germline V gene encodes CDR1 SNHLY and CDR2 FYNNEI. V was trimmed by 7 bases and J by 0 bases, leaving 4 bases between them. CDR3 region: CASTPSGNTIYF. The CDR3 DNA is TGTGCCAGCACACCCTCTGGAAACACCATATATTTT. The entire variable domain, with the rest obtained from reference TRBV2 and TRBJ1-3, is as follows: EPEVTQTPSHQVTQMGQEVILRCVPISNHLYFYWYRQILGQKVEFLVSFYNNEISEKSEIFDDQFSVERPDGSNFTLKIRSTKLEDSAMYFCASTPSGNTIYFGEGSWLTVV.

This chain joins TRBV6-1 and TRBJ1-2; no reliable D call. Germline assignment: CDR1 MNHNS and CDR2 SASEGT. This CDR3 has 16 amino acids. The V and J ends lost 0 bases and 4 bases respectively, with 15 bases between them. CDR3 in amino acids: CASSEANRGSFYGYTF. In DNA, the CDR3 is TGTGCCAGCAGTGAAGCGAACCGGGGTAGTTTCTATGGCTACACCTTC.

The chain uses TRBV27 and TRBJ1-1, with 8 bases aligning to TRBD1. This CDR3 region has 15 residues. CDR1 and CDR2 from the germline V gene are MNHEY and SMNVEV (reference sequence). V was clipped by 5 bases and J by 1 base; unmatched bases: 6. Here the CDR3 DNA reads TGTGCCAGCAGTCCTCAGGGGGCGGGGAACACTGAAGCTTTCTTT. The encoded protein is CASSPQGAGNTEAFF.

A note on this clone: Other nucleotide sequences in the sample specify the same CDR3. This chain connects TRBV5-6 to TRBJ2-7; no definite D call. The CDR3 sequence is 11 residues long. V lost 3 bases to trimming and J lost 3 bases, with 4 bases between them. Germline CDR1 reads SGHDT; CDR2 reads YYEEEE. The CDR3 spells CASSSNYEQYF. In DNA form, the CDR3 reads TGTGCCAGCAGCTCTAACTACGAGCAGTACTTC.

V usage is TRBV19 and J usage is TRBJ1-2; tentative D call: TRBD1 (6 bases). Germline values: CDR1 LNHDA, CDR2 SQIVND (reference sequence). The CDR3 totals 13 residues. The germline V and J ends were trimmed by 5 bases and 5 bases, with 12 bases remaining between them. For the CDR3, the DNA is TGTGCCAGTAGTCTGTCAGGGGCATATGGCTACACCTTC. Protein: CASSLSGAYGYTF.

The chain carries TRBV5-4 and TRBJ1-2, with 9 positions matching TRBD1. The CDR3 is made up of 15 amino acids. Germline V lookup: CDR1 SGHNT, CDR2 YYREEE (reference sequence). J gave up 5 bases and V 4 bases, and 9 bases lay outside the gene matches. The CDR3 protein is CASSHPGTGLYGYTF. CDR3 coding DNA: TGTGCCAGCAGCCATCCCGGGACAGGGTTGTATGGCTACACCTTC.

V and J are TRBV28 and TRBJ1-2; 7 positions agree with TRBD1. The CDR3 length is 16 residues. The trim removed 2 bases at V and 4 bases at J, leaving 10 bases unmatched. CDR1 and CDR2 from the germline V gene are MDHEN and SYDVKM. DNA of the CDR3: TGTGCCAGCAGTTTAGCCCCGGGACAGTCCTTCTATGGCTACACCTTC. It specifies CASSLAPGQSFYGYTF.

The rearrangement uses TRBV7-6 and TRBJ1-6, with D perhaps TRBD1 (5 bases). The CDR3 has 16 amino acids. The germline V gene encodes CDR1 SGHVS and CDR2 FNYEAQ. V lost 5 bases and J 8 bases, leaving 19 bases between the germline ends. This CDR3 reads CASSPGATAGHSPLHF. The DNA for the CDR3 is TGTGCCAGCAGCCCTGGGGCCACCGCGGGGCATTCACCCCTCCACTTT. Filled out from reference TRBV7-6 and TRBJ1-6, the complete variable domain reads GAGVSQSPRYKVTKRGQDVALRCDPISGHVSLYWYRQALGQGPEFLTYFNYEAQQDKSGLPNDRFSAERPEGSISTLTIQRTEQRDSAMYRCASSPGATAGHSPLHFGNGTRLTVT.

The CDR3 region has the DNA TGTGCCAGCAGCTTGGAGGTAGGGCCCCAGCATTTT. As protein: CASSLEVGPQHF. The V gene is TRBV5-8, the J gene TRBJ1-5; D is unresolved. CDR3 length: 12 residues. Germline V gene lookup returns CDR1 SGHTS and CDR2 YDEGEE. The germline V and J ends were trimmed by 0 bases and 9 bases, with 7 bases remaining between them.

This clone was seen only once. This sequence joins TRBV5-1 and TRBJ1-2; the D gene is possibly TRBD1 (6 bases). Germline loops: CDR1 SGHRS, CDR2 YFSETQ. The CDR3 consists of 15 residues. The V and J ends lost 0 bases and 3 bases respectively, with 12 bases between them. The CDR3 here is CASSLAAGHHYGYTF. DNA for the CDR3: TGCGCCAGCAGCTTGGCCGCGGGACACCACTATGGCTACACCTTC. Based on the CDR3 plus reference TRBV5-1 and TRBJ1-2, the full variable domain is KAGVTQTPRYLIKTRGQQVTLSCSPISGHRSVSWYQQTPGQGLQFLFEYFSETQRNKGNFPGRFSGRQFSNSRSEMNVSTLELGDSALYLCASSLAAGHHYGYTFGSGTRLTVV.

Points on this clone: Additional DNA sequences in this sample encode the identical CDR3. The V gene is TRBV28, the J gene TRBJ1-5; D uncertain. CDR1 is MDHEN, CDR2 SYDVKM, per germline. The CDR3 is 13 amino acids. Trimming removed 3 bases from V and 4 bases from J, with 7 bases in between. This chain's CDR3 is CASSFGGNQPQHF. In nucleotides, the CDR3 is TGTGCCAGCAGTTTCGGAGGGAATCAGCCCCAGCATTTT.

The chain has TRBV9 and TRBJ2-7, with D perhaps matching TRBD2 (6 bases). Germline V gene lookup returns CDR1 SGDLS and CDR2 YYNGEE. The CDR3 is 14 amino acids. Trimming shortened V by 7 bases and J by 2 bases, and 16 bases separated the two germline ends. The CDR3 DNA sequence: TGTGCCAGCCTACCGGGGGTGGGAACCTACGAGCAGTACTTC. The encoded protein is CASLPGVGTYEQYF.

This rearrangement joins TRBV29-1 to TRBJ2-3, with D possibly matching TRBD2 (5 bases). The CDR3 contains 12 residues. The V gene's germline CDR1 is SQVTM and CDR2 ANQGSEA. V dropped 6 bases and J dropped 6 bases, with 13 bases sitting between them. As DNA, the CDR3 is TGCAGCGTAGAGACCCCGGGGGATACGCAGTATTTT. Amino acids: CSVETPGDTQYF.

J is TRBJ1-2 and V is TRBV2; TRBD1 matches at 7 bases. Looked up from germline, CDR1 is SNHLY and CDR2 is FYNNEI. This CDR3 comprises 13 residues. The trim removed 7 bases at V and 4 bases at J, leaving 6 bases unmatched. The CDR3 is CASKRDSPYGYTF. CDR3 in DNA: TGTGCCAGCAAACGGGACAGCCCCTATGGCTACACCTTC.

The chain has TRBV7-3 and TRBJ2-3; D not resolved. Per the germline V gene, CDR1 is SGHTA and CDR2 is FQGTGA. The CDR3 contains 14 residues. The germline V and J ends were trimmed by 5 bases and 0 bases, with 9 bases remaining between them. The CDR3 region has the DNA TGTGCCAGCAGCGCCACGATGAGCACAGATACGCAGTATTTT. Its translation: CASSATMSTDTQYF.

CDR3 loop: CASTLGRDEDTQYF. CDR3 DNA sequence: TGCGCCAGCACTCTCGGGAGGGATGAAGATACGCAGTATTTT. V gene TRBV5-1 combines with J gene TRBJ2-3; 8 bases are a match to TRBD2. After removal of 6 bases from V and 5 bases from J, the junction contained 8 bases not matched to a gene. The CDR3 runs to 14 residues. Per the germline V gene, CDR1 is SGHRS and CDR2 is YFSETQ.

The chain is built from TRBV15 and TRBJ1-5; the D is unclear. There are 14 residues in the CDR3. Per germline, CDR1 LNHNV and CDR2 YYDKDF (reference sequence). V lost 3 bases and J lost 6, with 12 bases in between. CDR3 in amino acids: CATSSHGMGQPQHF. The CDR3 DNA follows: TGTGCCACCAGCAGCCACGGGATGGGTCAGCCCCAGCATTTT.

This clone has only a few counts. This chain links TRBV3-1 (or the pseudogene TRBV3-2) with TRBJ2-3, with D perhaps TRBD2 (6 bases). V was clipped by 0 bases and J by 1 base, with 8 bases between them. Germline V gene lookup returns CDR1 LGHDT and CDR2 YNNKEL (reference sequence). The CDR3 contains 15 residues. In DNA form, the CDR3 reads TGTGCCAGCAGCCAAGACTCGGGAGGCACAGATACGCAGTATTTT. Amino acids: CASSQDSGGTDTQYF.

The CDR3 is CASSQARGREKLFF. The DNA for the CDR3 is TGTGCCAGCAGCCAAGCAAGGGGGCGTGAAAAACTGTTTTTT. V gene TRBV3-1 (or the pseudogene TRBV3-2) combines with J gene TRBJ1-4; 7 nucleotides match TRBD1. Trimming at V came to 1 base and at J to 7 bases, leaving 3 bases not matched to a gene. Germline lookup yields CDR1 LGHDT and CDR2 YNNKEL (reference sequence). This CDR3 contains 14 residues.

V gene TRBV27 combines with J gene TRBJ2-7; D is possibly TRBD2 (7 bases). Germline assignment: CDR1 MNHEY and CDR2 SMNVEV (reference sequence). This CDR3 has 15 amino acids. V was shortened by 2 bases and J by 3 bases, with 14 bases between the two germline ends. The CDR3 sequence is CASSLSRGGVYEQYF. CDR3 bases: TGTGCCAGCAGTTTAAGTCGAGGGGGGGTCTACGAGCAGTACTTC.

This clone was detected once. The J gene is TRBJ1-2, the V gene TRBV5-1; D perhaps matches TRBD1 (5 bases). Germline V lookup: CDR1 SGHRS, CDR2 YFSETQ. The CDR3 has 14 amino acids. Trimming removed 3 bases at V and 4 bases at J, with 13 bases between. CDR3 coding DNA: TGCGCCAGCAGCTCCGCCGGGGGTTTCTATGGCTACACCTTC. Its protein is CASSSAGGFYGYTF.

This chain connects TRBV5-1 to TRBJ1-2; D is undetermined. This CDR3 region has 15 residues. Trimming took 5 bases from V and 12 from J, leaving 26 bases between them. Germline V CDR1 and CDR2: SGHRS, YFSETQ. In DNA, the CDR3 is TGCGCCAGCAGTCATTCCGTGGATGTGCCTTCTGGGCACACCTTC. This encodes CASSHSVDVPSGHTF.

V is TRBV28 and J is TRBJ2-1; D unresolved. V was trimmed by 3 bases and J by 6 bases, leaving 9 bases between them. Germline CDR1 MDHEN, CDR2 SYDVKM. This CDR3 has 13 residues. CDR3 in amino acids: CASSFGPLNEQFF. The CDR3 nucleotides read TGTGCCAGCAGTTTTGGGCCCCTCAATGAGCAGTTCTTC.

This clone was observed once. The rearrangement links TRBV18 to TRBJ2-5; 7 bases match TRBD1. CDR1 and CDR2 from the germline V gene are KGHSH and LQKENI. The CDR3 consists of 14 residues. After removal of 6 bases from V and 2 bases from J, the junction contained 6 bases not matched to a gene. For the CDR3, the DNA is TGTGCCAGCTCCCTTAGGACAGGACAAGAGACCCAGTACTTC. Residues: CASSLRTGQETQYF.

This clone occurred once. V is TRBV11-2 and J is TRBJ2-2, with D unresolved. Germline loops: CDR1 SGHAT, CDR2 FQNNGV. The CDR3 covers 17 residues. Trimming stripped 5 bases from V and 2 bases from J, with 18 bases between. As DNA, the CDR3 is TGTGCCAGCAGCCCACCCTTAGCCGCGCTTAACACCGGGGAGCTGTTTTTT. It yields the protein CASSPPLAALNTGELFF.

The chain links TRBV18 to TRBJ2-7; no definite D call. Germline CDR1 and CDR2: KGHSH and LQKENI. Trimming took off 3 bases at V and 0 bases at J, with 15 bases between the two ends. This CDR3 contains 16 residues. The CDR3 protein is CASSPGHRTGSYEQYF. The CDR3 coding sequence is TGTGCCAGCTCACCCGGGCATCGGACGGGCTCCTACGAGCAGTACTTC.

The chain carries TRBV3-1 (or the pseudogene TRBV3-2) and TRBJ2-1; D unclear. CDR3 length equals 13 residues. The germline V and J ends were trimmed by 3 bases and 5 bases, with 8 bases remaining between them. Looked up from germline, CDR1 is LGHDT and CDR2 is YNNKEL (reference sequence). For the CDR3, the DNA is TGTGCCAGCAGCCAGAGACTGAACAATGAGCAGTTCTTC. This gives the protein CASSQRLNNEQFF.